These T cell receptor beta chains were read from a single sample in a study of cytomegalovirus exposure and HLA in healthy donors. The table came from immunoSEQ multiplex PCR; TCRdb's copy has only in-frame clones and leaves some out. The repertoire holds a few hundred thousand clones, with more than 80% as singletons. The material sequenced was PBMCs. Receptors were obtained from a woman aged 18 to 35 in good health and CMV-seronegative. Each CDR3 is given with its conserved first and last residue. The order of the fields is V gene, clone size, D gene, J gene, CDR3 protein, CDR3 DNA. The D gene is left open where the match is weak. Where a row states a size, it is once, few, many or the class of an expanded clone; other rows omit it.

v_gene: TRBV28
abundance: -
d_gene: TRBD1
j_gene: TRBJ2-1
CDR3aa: CASSPDRQGSGFTYNEQFF
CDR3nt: TGTGCCAGCAGTCCGGACCGACAGGGTTCGGGCTTCACCTACAATGAGCAGTTCTTC

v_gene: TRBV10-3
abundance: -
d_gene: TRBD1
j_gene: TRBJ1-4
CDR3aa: CAIRTGDKEKLFF
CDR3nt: TGTGCCATCAGGACAGGGGACAAGGAAAAACTGTTTTTT

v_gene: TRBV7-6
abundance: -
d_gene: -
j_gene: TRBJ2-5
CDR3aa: CASSLNRGLQETQYF
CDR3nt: TGTGCCAGCAGCTTAAATAGGGGACTCCAAGAGACCCAGTACTTC

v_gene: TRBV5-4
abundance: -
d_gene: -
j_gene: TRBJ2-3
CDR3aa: CASSSEPSDTQYF
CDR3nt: TGTGCCAGCAGCTCCGAGCCGTCAGATACGCAGTATTTT

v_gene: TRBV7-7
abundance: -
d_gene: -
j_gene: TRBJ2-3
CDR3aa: CASSPRHQDTQYF
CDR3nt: TGTGCTAGCAGCCCTCGTCATCAGGATACGCAGTATTTT

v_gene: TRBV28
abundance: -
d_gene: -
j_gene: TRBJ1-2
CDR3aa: CASSLGAPYGYTF
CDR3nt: TGTGCCAGCAGTTTGGGGGCCCCCTATGGCTACACCTTC

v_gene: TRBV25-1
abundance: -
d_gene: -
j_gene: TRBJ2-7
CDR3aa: CASSDMNRDLPAF
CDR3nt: TGTGCCAGCAGTGATATGAACAGGGATCTCCCCGCCTTC

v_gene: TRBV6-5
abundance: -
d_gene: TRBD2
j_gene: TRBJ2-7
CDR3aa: CASSYRTPSGPYEQYF
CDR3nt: TGTGCCAGCAGTTACCGCACCCCTAGCGGTCCCTACGAGCAGTACTTC

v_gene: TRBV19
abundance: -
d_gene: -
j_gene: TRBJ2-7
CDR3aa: CASSPRDIYEQYF
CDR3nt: TGTGCCAGTAGCCCAAGGGACATTTACGAGCAGTACTTC

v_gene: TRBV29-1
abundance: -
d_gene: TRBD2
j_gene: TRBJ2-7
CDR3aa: CSVAHTGTSGYEQYF
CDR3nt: TGCAGCGTTGCTCACACCGGGACTAGCGGTTACGAGCAGTACTTC

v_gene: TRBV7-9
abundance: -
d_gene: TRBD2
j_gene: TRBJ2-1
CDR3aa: CASSLQSGGYNEQFF
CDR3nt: TGTGCCAGCAGCCTCCAGAGCGGGGGCTACAATGAGCAGTTCTTC

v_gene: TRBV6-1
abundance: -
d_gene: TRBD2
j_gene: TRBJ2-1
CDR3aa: CASSGLAGVGAGDEQFF
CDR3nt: TGTGCCAGCAGTGGACTAGCGGGAGTTGGGGCTGGGGATGAGCAGTTCTTC

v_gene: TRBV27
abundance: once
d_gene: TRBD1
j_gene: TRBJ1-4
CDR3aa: CASSHNRGVYEKLFF
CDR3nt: TGTGCCAGCAGCCACAACAGGGGGGTATATGAAAAACTGTTTTTT

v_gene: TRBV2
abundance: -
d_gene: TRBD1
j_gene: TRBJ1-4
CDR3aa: CASRPRTGDNEKLFF
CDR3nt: TGTGCCAGCAGGCCGAGGACAGGGGATAATGAAAAACTGTTTTTT

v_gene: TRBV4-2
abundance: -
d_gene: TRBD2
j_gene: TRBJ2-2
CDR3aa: CASSQDEREYTGELFF
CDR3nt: TGTGCCAGCAGCCAAGATGAGCGGGAGTACACCGGGGAGCTGTTTTTT

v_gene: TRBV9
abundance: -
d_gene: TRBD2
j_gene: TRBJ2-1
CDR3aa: CASSSSGSPSNEQFF
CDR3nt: TGTGCCAGCAGCTCTAGCGGGAGCCCTAGCAATGAGCAGTTCTTC

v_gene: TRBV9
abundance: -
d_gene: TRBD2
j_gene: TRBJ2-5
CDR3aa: CASSVVTSGQETQYF
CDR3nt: TGTGCCAGCAGCGTAGTGACTAGCGGCCAAGAGACCCAGTACTTC

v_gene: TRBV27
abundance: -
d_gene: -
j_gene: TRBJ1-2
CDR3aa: CASSTQTSLGWGHYGYTF
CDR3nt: TGTGCCAGCAGTACTCAAACCTCACTGGGATGGGGCCACTATGGCTACACCTTC

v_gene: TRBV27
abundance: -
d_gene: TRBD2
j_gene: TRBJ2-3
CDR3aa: CATGSGNTDTQYF
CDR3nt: TGTGCCACCGGGAGCGGGAACACAGATACGCAGTATTTT

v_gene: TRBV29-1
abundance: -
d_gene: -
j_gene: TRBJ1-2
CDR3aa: CSVAGQINYGYTF
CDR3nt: TGCAGCGTTGCCGGACAGATTAACTATGGCTACACCTTC

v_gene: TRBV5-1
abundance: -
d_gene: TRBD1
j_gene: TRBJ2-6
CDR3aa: CASSLLPGGNSGANVLTF
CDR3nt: TGCGCCAGCAGCTTGCTGCCAGGGGGTAACTCTGGGGCCAACGTCCTGACTTTC

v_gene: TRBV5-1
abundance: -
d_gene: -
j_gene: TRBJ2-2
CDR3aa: CASSLVTGYTGELFF
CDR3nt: TGCGCCAGCAGCTTGGTCACGGGATACACCGGGGAGCTGTTTTTT

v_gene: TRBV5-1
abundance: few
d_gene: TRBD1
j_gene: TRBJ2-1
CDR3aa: CASSTDEQGAHEQFF
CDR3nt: TGCGCCAGCAGCACCGATGAACAGGGGGCCCATGAGCAGTTCTTC

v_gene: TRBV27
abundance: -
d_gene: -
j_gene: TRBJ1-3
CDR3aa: CASRAVGKEDTIYF
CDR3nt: TGTGCCAGCAGGGCCGTCGGGAAAGAGGACACCATATATTTT

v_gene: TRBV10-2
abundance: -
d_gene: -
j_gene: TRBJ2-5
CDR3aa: CASQTQETQYF
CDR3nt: TGCGCCAGCCAAACCCAGGAGACCCAGTACTTC

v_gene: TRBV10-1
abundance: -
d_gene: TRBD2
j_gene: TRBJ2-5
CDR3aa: CASRLAGDKETQYF
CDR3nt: TGCGCCAGCAGACTAGCGGGAGATAAGGAGACCCAGTACTTC

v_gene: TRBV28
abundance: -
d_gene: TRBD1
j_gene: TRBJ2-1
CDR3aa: CASGLGTGIYEQFF
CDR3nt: TGTGCCAGCGGCCTCGGGACAGGGATCTATGAGCAGTTCTTC

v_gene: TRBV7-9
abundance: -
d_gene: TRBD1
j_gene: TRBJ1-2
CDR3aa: CASSLEGQGLYGYTF
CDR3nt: TGTGCCAGCAGCTTAGAGGGACAGGGGCTTTATGGCTACACCTTC

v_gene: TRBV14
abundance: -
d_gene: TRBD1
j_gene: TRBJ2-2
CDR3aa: CASSQDRPISANTGELFF
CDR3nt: TGTGCCAGCAGCCAGGACAGGCCCATTTCCGCGAACACCGGGGAGCTGTTTTTT

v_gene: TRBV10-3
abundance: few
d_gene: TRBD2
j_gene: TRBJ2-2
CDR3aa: CAISGLAGRGGELFF
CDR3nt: TGTGCCATCAGTGGACTAGCGGGACGGGGCGGGGAGCTGTTTTTT

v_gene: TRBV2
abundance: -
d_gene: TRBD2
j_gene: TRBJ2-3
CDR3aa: CASSRRGSGNTDTQYF
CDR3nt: TGTGCCAGCAGTCGTCGAGGTAGCGGGAACACAGATACGCAGTATTTT

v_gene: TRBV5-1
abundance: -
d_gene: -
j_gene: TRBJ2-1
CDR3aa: CASSLGSRRDEQFF
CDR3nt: TGCGCCAGCAGCTTGGGAAGTCGGCGGGATGAGCAGTTCTTC

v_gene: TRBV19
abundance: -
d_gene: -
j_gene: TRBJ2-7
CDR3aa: CASAISKGVYEQYF
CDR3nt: TGTGCCAGTGCCATAAGCAAGGGGGTCTACGAGCAGTACTTC

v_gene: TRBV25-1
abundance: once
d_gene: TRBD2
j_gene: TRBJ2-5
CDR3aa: CAFGGERQETQYF
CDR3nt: TGTGCCTTTGGGGGGGAGCGACAAGAGACCCAGTACTTC

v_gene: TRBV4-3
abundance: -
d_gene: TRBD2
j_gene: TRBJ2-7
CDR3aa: CASSQDTASGTSYEQYF
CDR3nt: TGCGCCAGCAGCCAAGATACGGCTAGCGGGACCTCCTACGAGCAGTACTTC

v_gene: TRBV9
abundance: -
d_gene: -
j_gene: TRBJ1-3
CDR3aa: CASSVETGSGNTIYF
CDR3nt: TGTGCCAGCAGCGTAGAAACCGGTTCTGGAAACACCATATATTTT

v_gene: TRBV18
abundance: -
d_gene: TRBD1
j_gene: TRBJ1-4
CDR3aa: CASSPDRADEKLFF
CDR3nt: TGTGCCAGCTCACCGGACAGGGCCGATGAAAAACTGTTTTTT

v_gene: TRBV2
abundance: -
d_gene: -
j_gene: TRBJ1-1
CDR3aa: CASRREPNTEAFF
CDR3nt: TGTGCCAGCAGACGGGAGCCGAACACTGAAGCTTTCTTT

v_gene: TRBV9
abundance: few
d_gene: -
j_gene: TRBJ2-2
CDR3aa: CASSVAGGPTGELFF
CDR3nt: TGTGCCAGCAGCGTAGCCGGGGGACCCACCGGGGAGCTGTTTTTT

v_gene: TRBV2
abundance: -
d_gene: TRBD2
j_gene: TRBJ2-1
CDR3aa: CASRRLAGTGEQFF
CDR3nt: TGTGCCAGCAGGAGGTTAGCGGGGACGGGTGAGCAGTTCTTC

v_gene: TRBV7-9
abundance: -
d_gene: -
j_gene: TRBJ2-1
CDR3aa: CASSFETEQFF
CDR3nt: TGTGCCAGCAGCTTCGAGACAGAGCAGTTCTTC

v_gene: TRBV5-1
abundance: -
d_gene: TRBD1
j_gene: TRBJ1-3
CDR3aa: CASRPLGQGTGNTIYF
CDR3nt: TGCGCCAGCAGACCTCTCGGACAGGGGACTGGAAACACCATATATTTT

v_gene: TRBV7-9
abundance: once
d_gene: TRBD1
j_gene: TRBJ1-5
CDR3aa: CASSQDRSGGQPQHF
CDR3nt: TGTGCCAGCAGCCAGGACAGGAGCGGGGGGCAGCCCCAGCATTTT

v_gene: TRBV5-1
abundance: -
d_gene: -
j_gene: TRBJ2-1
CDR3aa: CASRLEGDEQFF
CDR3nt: TGCGCCAGCAGACTGGAAGGGGATGAGCAGTTCTTC

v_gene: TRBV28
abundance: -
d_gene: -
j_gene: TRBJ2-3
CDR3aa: CASSRRDTQYF
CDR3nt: TGTGCCAGCAGCCGTAGAGATACGCAGTATTTT